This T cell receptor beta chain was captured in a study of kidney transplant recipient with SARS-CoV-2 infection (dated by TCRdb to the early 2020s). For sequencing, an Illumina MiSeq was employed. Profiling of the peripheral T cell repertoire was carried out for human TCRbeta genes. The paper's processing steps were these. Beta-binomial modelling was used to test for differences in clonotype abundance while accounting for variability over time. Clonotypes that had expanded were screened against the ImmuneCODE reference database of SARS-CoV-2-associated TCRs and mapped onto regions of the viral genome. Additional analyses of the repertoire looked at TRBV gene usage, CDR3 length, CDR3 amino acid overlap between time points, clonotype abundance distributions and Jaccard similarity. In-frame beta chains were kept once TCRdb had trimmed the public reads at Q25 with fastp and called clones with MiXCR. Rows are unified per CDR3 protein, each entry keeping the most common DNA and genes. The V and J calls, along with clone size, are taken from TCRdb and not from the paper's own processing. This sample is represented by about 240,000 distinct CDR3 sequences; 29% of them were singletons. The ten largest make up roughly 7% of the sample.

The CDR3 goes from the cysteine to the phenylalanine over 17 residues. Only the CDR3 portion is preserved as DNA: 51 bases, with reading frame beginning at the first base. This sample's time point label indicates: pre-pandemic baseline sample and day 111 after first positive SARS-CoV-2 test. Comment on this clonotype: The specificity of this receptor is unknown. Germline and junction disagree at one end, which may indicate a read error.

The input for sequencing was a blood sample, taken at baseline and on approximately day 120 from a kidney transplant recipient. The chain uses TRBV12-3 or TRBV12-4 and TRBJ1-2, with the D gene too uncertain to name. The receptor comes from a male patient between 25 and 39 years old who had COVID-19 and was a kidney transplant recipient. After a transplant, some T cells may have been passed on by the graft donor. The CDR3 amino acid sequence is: CASSLRVSFRKTYVYTF. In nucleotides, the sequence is TGCGCCAGCAGTTTAAGAGTCAGCTTCCGAAAGACCTATGTCTACACCTTC.